The clone carrying this T cell receptor beta chain has only a few counts. The sample comes from a study of shared clonotypes between healthy human individuals. The sorted-subset replicate PCRs were given roughly 190 ng DNA, which is around 29,000 T cell genomes. Assay used: immunoSEQ multiplex PCR; TCRdb lists only in-frame clones, some missing. Among 740,000 or so clones listed, around 73% were seen once. Sequences were obtained from memory CD4+ T cells sorted from blood. Subset indicated: CD45RA-negative fraction. The TCR was taken from a woman aged 25-40 years in good health.

CDR3 sequence reads: CASSLEGIWGKNIQYF. The CDR3 bases are TGTGCCAGCAGCTTAGAGGGGATATGGGGCAAAAACATTCAGTACTTC. The genes are TRBV7-9 and TRBJ2-4, with D maybe TRBD1 (5 bases). CDR3 length: 16 residues. The V end was cut by 1 base, the J end by 3 bases, with 13 bases between. CDR1 and CDR2 (germline): SEHNR, FQNEAQ (reference sequence).